These T cell receptor beta chains were read from a single sample in a study of blood T cell repertoires in COVID-19. The method was immunoSEQ multiplex PCR; TCRdb's version includes in-frame clones alone and lacks a portion of them. The table shows about 190,000 clones, with about three quarters occurring only once. The sequenced material came from peripheral blood. The receptors shown here come from a woman aged 80 or over with active or convalescent COVID-19. The CDR3 runs from the conserved cysteine through the conserved F or W. Each record gives: J gene, V gene, CDR3 length, CDR3 protein.

TRBJ2-5 | TRBV7-3 | 16 | CASSPQPAGVGETQYF
TRBJ1-1 | TRBV5-4 | 17 | CASSGGDKGARNTEAFF
TRBJ2-6 | TRBV28 | 19 | CASSFRLAGGLAGANVLTF
TRBJ1-2 | TRBV28 | 14 | CASSLRPPLYGYTF
TRBJ1-6 | TRBV2 | 15 | CASRLQQGWRSPLHF
TRBJ1-2 | TRBV3-1/TRBV3-2 | 13 | CASSQGTGHGYTF
TRBJ1-1 | TRBV28 | 16 | CASSDQSPTGNTEAFF
TRBJ1-5 | TRBV25-1 | 13 | CASSRGQGQPQHF
TRBJ2-2 | TRBV10-1 | 15 | CASSADRLNTGELFF
TRBJ1-2 | TRBV2 | 12 | CASRTGNYGYTF
TRBJ2-3 | TRBV2 | 15 | CASKGQGVGTDTQYF
TRBJ1-1 | TRBV13 | 16 | CASSPSSGDRVTEAFF
TRBJ1-5 | TRBV11-3 | 14 | CASSPGQWDQPQHF
TRBJ2-1 | TRBV7-9 | 15 | CASSSTSGGDYEQFF
TRBJ2-1 | TRBV4-2 | 15 | CASSQDQVVYNEQFF
TRBJ1-1 | TRBV5-8 | 16 | CASSTGQGTYSTEAFF
TRBJ1-6 | TRBV7-9 | 15 | CASSSPSSYNSPLHF
TRBJ2-7 | TRBV18 | 14 | CASSPGRTAYEQYF
TRBJ1-6 | TRBV9 | 18 | CASSAQLTGAAYNSPLHF
TRBJ1-1 | TRBV10-3 | 17 | CAISEGAGGITNTEAFF
TRBJ1-4 | TRBV5-4 | 16 | CASSPGLSATNEKLFF
TRBJ1-1 | TRBV20-1 | 15 | CSASFLGGARTEAFF
TRBJ1-4 | TRBV15 | 14 | CATRPGQTNEKLFF
TRBJ2-2 | TRBV10-3 | 13 | CAIGDTSTGELFF
TRBJ2-2 | TRBV19 | 13 | CASSIKRGGELFF
TRBJ2-7 | TRBV19 | 13 | CASSGSTGTEQYF
TRBJ2-3 | TRBV7-9 | 14 | CASSGTISTDTQYF
TRBJ1-3 | TRBV3-1/TRBV3-2 | 13 | CASSQVSGNTIYF
TRBJ1-2 | TRBV30 | 14 | CAWSVTSGTESYTF
TRBJ2-5 | TRBV6-2/TRBV6-3 | 15 | CASSSWTSGKETQYF
TRBJ2-2 | TRBV7-2 | 14 | CASSVDRGTGELFF
TRBJ2-1 | TRBV6-5 | 14 | CASCRSYGDNEQFF
TRBJ2-5 | TRBV19 | 17 | CASSKPPGLRYQETQYF
TRBJ2-1 | TRBV3-1/TRBV3-2 | 14 | CASSLAGGRNEQFF
TRBJ2-1 | TRBV7-9 | 15 | CASSPFIGSQNEQFF
TRBJ2-7 | TRBV28 | 14 | CASSLIAGSYEQYF
TRBJ1-3 | TRBV7-3 | 14 | CACRKGDSGNTIYF
TRBJ1-4 | TRBV7-8 | 16 | CASRSQPGQGNEKLFF
TRBJ1-5 | TRBV4-2 | 16 | CASSQDPGQGSQPQHF
TRBJ1-1 | TRBV2 | 14 | CASNTQGGNTEAFF